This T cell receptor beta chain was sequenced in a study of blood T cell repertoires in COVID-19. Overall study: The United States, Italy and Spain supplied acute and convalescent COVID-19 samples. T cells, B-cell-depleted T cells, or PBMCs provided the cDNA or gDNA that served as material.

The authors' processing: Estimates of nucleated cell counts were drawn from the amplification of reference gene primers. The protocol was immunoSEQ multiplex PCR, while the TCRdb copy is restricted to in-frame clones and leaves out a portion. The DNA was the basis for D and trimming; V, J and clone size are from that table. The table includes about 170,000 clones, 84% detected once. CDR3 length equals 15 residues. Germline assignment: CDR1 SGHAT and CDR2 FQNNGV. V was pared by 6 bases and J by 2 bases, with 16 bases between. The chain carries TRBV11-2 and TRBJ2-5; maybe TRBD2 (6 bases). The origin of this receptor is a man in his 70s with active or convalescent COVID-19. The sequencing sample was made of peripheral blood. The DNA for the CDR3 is TGTGCCAGCAGTTTGGGGAGTCTAGCGCAAGAGACCCAGTACTTC. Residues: CASSLGSLAQETQYF.